The 8 T cell receptor beta chains below all came from one sample that was sequenced in a study of T cell clusters in autoimmune cytopenias. About 37,500 genome equivalents of blood DNA were amplified for TRB. TRB rearrangements were amplified by touch-down multiplex PCR with mixed TRB-A/B primers. TCRdb reprocessed the multiplex PCR reads and stores each CDR3 protein as one record, lacking DNA. Recorded for this sample: 8,000 to 9,500 distinct CDR3 sequences. The sequenced material came from peripheral blood. All receptors derive from a human donor with an autoimmune cytopenia or autoimmune hepatitis (not recorded which).

The chain carries TRBV28 and TRBJ2-7; TCRdb's D gene call, TRBD2, goes unchecked for lack of DNA. Germline CDR1 is MDHEN and CDR2 is SYDVKM. The CDR3 consists of 13 residues. Here the CDR3 reads CASRRGGAREQYF.

The V call is TRBV5-1, the J call TRBJ2-3; the TCRdb D gene call, TRBD2, has no DNA to confirm it. The CDR3 sequence is 16 residues long. The germline gives CDR1 SGHRS, CDR2 YFSETQ. The CDR3 loop reads CASSLEQRGGSDTQYF.

V gene TRBV5-1 combines with J gene TRBJ1-2; TCRdb designates TRBD1, a call that cannot be tested without DNA. Germline CDR1 SGHRS, CDR2 YFSETQ. The CDR3 loop spans 14 amino acids. CDR3 sequence: CASSLGTENYGYTF.

The CDR3 region is CASSGGQGLGNEKLFF. This chain joins TRBV6-5 and TRBJ1-4; with no DNA, the TCRdb D assignment of TRBD1 cannot be verified. Germline-derived CDR1 and CDR2 are MNHEY and SVGAGI. This CDR3 spans 16 amino acids.

V gene TRBV29-1 combines with J gene TRBJ1-5. CDR1 and CDR2 (germline): SQVTM, ANQGSEA. The CDR3 contains 13 residues. The CDR3 sequence: CSVWGGGNQPQHF.

The chain employs TRBV5-1 and TRBJ2-2; TCRdb gives TRBD1 as the D gene, but with no DNA this cannot be confirmed. This CDR3 comprises 16 residues. Germline loops: CDR1 SGHRS, CDR2 YFSETQ. The CDR3 spells CASSWTSGGYTGELFF.

The V gene is TRBV7-7, the J gene TRBJ2-2; the TRBD1 assignment by TCRdb is unverifiable without DNA. CDR1 and CDR2 (germline): SSHAT, FNYEAQ (reference sequence). The CDR3 runs to 15 residues. The CDR3 is CASSPGSGVRGELFF. Together with reference TRBV7-7 and TRBJ2-2, the CDR3 gives the full variable domain: GAGVSQSPRYKVTKRGQDVTLRCDPISSHATLYWYQQALGQGPEFLTYFNYEAQPDKSGLPSDRFSAERPEGSISTLTIQRTEQRDSAMYRCASSPGSGVRGELFFGEGSRLTVL.

The chain joins TRBV19 to TRBJ1-2. The germline CDR1 and CDR2 sequences are LNHDA and SQIVND (reference sequence). This CDR3 is built from 15 residues. The CDR3 sequence is CASSIELRANYGYTF. The complete variable domain, with remaining parts taken from reference TRBV19 and TRBJ1-2, reads DGGITQSPKYLFRKEGQNVTLSCEQNLNHDAMYWYRQDPGQGLRLIYYSQIVNDFQKGDIAEGYSVSREKKESFPLTVTSAQKNPTAFYLCASSIELRANYGYTFGSGTRLTVV.